This is a list of T cell receptor beta chains from one sample in a study of T cell changes during pregnancy in multiple sclerosis. Data came from immunoSEQ multiplex PCR; TCRdb stores just in-frame clones and leaves some out. The sample shows around 47,000 clones, roughly 95% of them seen only once. The material was peripheral blood, obtained in the second trimester of pregnancy. All receptors derive from a female donor with multiple sclerosis, enrolled in a pregnancy study. Each CDR3 is given with its conserved first and last residue.

J gene: TRBJ2-7; V gene: TRBV5-4; CDR3 protein: CASSPLSGKDYEQYF
J gene: TRBJ2-5; V gene: TRBV5-3; CDR3 protein: CARSWGVLKETQYF
J gene: TRBJ1-5; V gene: TRBV6-6; CDR3 protein: CASRQGPSNQPQHF
J gene: TRBJ2-7; V gene: TRBV28; CDR3 protein: CASTSVTGTGSFAYEQYF
J gene: TRBJ1-1; V gene: TRBV18; CDR3 protein: CASSPLQMNTEAFF
J gene: TRBJ2-7; V gene: TRBV6-1; CDR3 protein: CASTKGLSYEQYF
J gene: TRBJ1-2; V gene: TRBV6-1; CDR3 protein: CASILRGTASYGYTF
J gene: TRBJ1-1; V gene: TRBV28; CDR3 protein: CASSATGTANTEAFF
J gene: TRBJ1-3; V gene: TRBV5-4; CDR3 protein: CASSFNAVRSGNTIYF
J gene: TRBJ1-4; V gene: TRBV5-4; CDR3 protein: CASSLRTGVNEKLFF
J gene: TRBJ1-4; V gene: TRBV4-2; CDR3 protein: CASSLRRPPDEKLFF